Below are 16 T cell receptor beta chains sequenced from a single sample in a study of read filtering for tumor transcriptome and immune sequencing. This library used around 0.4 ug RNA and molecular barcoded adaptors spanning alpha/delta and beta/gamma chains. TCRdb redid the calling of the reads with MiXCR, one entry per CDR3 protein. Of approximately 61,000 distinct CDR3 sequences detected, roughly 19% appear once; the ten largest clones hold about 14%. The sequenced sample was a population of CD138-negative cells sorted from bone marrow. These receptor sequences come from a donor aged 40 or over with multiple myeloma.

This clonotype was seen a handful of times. The CDR3: CSAKRGQTIDDTQYF. The CDR3, as DNA: TGCAGTGCTAAGAGGGGACAGACAATAGATGATACGCAGTATTTT. This chain links TRBV20-1 with TRBJ2-3; 7 bases fit TRBD1. Trimming at V came to 4 bases and at J to 6 bases, leaving 13 bases not matched to a gene. This CDR3 has 15 amino acids. The germline V gene has CDR1 DFQATT and CDR2 SNEGSKA (reference sequence).

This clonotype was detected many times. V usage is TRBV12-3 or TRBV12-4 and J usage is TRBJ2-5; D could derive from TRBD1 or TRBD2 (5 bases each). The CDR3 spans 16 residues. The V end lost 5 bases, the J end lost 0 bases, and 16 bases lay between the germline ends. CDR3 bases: TGTGCCAGCAGTCCGTGGGGACGGCTGTACCAAGAGACCCAGTACTTC. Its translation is CASSPWGRLYQETQYF.

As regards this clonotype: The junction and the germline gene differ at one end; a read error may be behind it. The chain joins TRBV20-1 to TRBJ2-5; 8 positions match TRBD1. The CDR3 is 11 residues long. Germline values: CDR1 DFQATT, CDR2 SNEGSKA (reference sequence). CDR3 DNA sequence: TGCAGTGCAGGACAGGGTGAGGCCCAGTGCTTC. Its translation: CSAGQGEAQCF.

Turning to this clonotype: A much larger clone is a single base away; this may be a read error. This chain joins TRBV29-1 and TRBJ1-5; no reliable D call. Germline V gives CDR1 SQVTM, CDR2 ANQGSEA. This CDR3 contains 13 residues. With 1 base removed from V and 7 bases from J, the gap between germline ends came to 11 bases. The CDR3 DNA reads TGCAGCGTTGAAGGAGACGATGGACAGCCCCAGCATTTT. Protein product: CSVEGDDGQPQHF.

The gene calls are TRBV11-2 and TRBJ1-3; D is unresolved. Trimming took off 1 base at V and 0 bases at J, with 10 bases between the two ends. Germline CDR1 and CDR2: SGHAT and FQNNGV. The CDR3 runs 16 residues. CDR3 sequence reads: CASSLASDYSGNTIYF. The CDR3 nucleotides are TGTGCCAGCAGCTTAGCTTCGGATTACTCTGGAAACACCATATATTTT.

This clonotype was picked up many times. The CDR3 coding sequence is TGTGCCTGGAACCAAGCTAGTTTCTACACCTTC. The encoded protein is CAWNQASFYTF. This rearrangement joins TRBV30 to TRBJ1-2; D is ambiguous. CDR1 GTSNPN and CDR2 SVGIG come from the germline V gene (reference sequence). V lost 4 bases, J lost 10 bases, and 13 bases lay in between. The CDR3 extends over 11 amino acids.

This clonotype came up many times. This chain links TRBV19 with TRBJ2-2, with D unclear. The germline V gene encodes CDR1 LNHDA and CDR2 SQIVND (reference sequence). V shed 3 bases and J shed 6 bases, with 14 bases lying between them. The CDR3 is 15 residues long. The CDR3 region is CASSIQASKSGELFF. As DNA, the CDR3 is TGTGCCAGTAGTATCCAGGCTAGTAAGTCCGGGGAGCTGTTTTTT.

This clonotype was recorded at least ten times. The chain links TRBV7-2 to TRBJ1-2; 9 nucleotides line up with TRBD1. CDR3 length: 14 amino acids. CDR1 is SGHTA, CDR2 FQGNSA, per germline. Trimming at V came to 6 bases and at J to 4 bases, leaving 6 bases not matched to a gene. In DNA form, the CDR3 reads TGTGCCAGCAGACCCACAGGGGGCGGCTATGGCTACACCTTC. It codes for CASRPTGGGYGYTF.

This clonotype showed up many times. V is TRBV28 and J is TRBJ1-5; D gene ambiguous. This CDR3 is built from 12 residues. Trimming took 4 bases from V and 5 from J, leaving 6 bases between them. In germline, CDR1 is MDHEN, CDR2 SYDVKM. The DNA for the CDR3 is TGTGCCAGCAGTTCCGAAGATCAGCCCCAGCATTTT. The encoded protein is CASSSEDQPQHF. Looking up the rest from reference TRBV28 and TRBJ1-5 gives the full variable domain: DVKVTQSSRYLVKRTGEKVFLECVQDMDHENMFWYRQDPGLGLRLIYFSYDVKMKEKGDIPEGYSVSREKKERFSLILESASTNQTSMYLCASSSEDQPQHFGDGTRLSIL.

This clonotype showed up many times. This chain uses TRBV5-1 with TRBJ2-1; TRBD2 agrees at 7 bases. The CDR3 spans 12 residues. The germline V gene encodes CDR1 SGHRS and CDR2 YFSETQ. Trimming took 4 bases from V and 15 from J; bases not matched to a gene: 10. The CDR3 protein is CASSLEGLILFF. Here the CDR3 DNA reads TGCGCCAGCAGCCTGGAGGGACTAATCCTGTTCTTC.

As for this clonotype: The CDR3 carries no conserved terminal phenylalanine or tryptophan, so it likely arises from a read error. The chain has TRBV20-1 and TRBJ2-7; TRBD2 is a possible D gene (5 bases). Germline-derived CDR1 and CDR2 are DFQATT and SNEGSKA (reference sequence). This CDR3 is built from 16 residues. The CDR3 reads CSARDKSAGLSYEQYL. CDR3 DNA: TGCAGTGCCAGAGATAAGTCGGCGGGCCTCTCCTACGAGCAGTACCTC.

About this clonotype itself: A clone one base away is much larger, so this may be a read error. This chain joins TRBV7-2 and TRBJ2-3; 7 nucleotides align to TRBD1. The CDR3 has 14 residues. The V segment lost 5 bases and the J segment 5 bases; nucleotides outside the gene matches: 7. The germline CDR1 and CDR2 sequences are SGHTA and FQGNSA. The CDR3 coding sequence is TGTGCCAGCAGCCCGGGACAGCTTTTAGATACGCAGTATTTT. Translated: CASSPGQLLDTQYF. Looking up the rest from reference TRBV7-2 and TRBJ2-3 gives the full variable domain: GAGVSQSPSNKVTEKGKDVELRCDPISGHTALYWYRQSLGQGLEFLIYFQGNSAPDKSGLPSDRFSAERTGGSVSTLTIQRTQQEDSAVYLCASSPGQLLDTQYFGPGTRLTVL.

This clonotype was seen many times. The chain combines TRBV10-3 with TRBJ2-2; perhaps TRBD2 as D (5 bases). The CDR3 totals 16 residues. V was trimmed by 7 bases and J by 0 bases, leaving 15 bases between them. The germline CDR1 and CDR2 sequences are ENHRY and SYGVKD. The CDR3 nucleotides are TGTGCCATCAACTGGACCCCCGGGACGAACACCGGGGAGCTGTTTTTT. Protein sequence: CAINWTPGTNTGELFF.

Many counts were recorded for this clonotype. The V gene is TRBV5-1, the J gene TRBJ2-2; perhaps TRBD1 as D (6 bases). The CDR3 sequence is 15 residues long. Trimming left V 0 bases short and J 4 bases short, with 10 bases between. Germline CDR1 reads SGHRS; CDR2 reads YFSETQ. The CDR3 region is CASSLATGSTGELFF. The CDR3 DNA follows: TGCGCCAGCAGCTTGGCTACAGGGTCCACCGGGGAGCTGTTTTTT. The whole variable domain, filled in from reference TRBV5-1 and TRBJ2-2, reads KAGVTQTPRYLIKTRGQQVTLSCSPISGHRSVSWYQQTPGQGLQFLFEYFSETQRNKGNFPGRFSGRQFSNSRSEMNVSTLELGDSALYLCASSLATGSTGELFFGEGSRLTVL.

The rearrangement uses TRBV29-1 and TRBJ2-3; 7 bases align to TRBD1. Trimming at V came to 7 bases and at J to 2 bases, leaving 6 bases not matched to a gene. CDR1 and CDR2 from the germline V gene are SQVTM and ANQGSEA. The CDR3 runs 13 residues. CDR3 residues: CSATGVNTDTQYF. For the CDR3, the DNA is TGCAGCGCTACAGGGGTTAACACAGATACGCAGTATTTT.

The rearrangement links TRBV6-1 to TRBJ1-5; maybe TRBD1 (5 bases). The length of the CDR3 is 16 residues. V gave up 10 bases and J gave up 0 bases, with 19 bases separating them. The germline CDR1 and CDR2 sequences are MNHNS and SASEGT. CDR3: CANRKVGTVSNQPQHF. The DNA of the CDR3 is TGTGCCAACAGAAAGGTGGGGACGGTTAGCAATCAGCCCCAGCATTTT.